What follows are 10 T cell receptor beta chains derived from one specimen sequenced in a study of shared clonotypes between healthy human individuals. Sequencing was performed with immunoSEQ multiplex PCR; in TCRdb, only in-frame clones are kept and a portion is missing. This sample has approximately 470,000 clones, with about 72% found just once. The sequencing input was PBMCs. Receptors were obtained from a woman aged 40 to 50 in good health. Some clones in this sample may be carry-over from other donors' samples.

The chain joins TRBV7-2 to TRBJ2-1; 8 positions agree with TRBD1. J lost 5 bases, V lost 1 base, and 4 bases had no gene match. The CDR3 consists of 15 residues. The V gene's germline CDR1 is SGHTA and CDR2 FQGNSA. The CDR3 is CASSLETGAHNEQFF. In DNA, the CDR3 is TGTGCCAGCAGCTTAGAGACAGGGGCGCACAATGAGCAGTTCTTC.

The J gene is TRBJ1-5, the V gene TRBV30; D is uncertain. This CDR3 comprises 15 residues. V dropped 0 bases and J dropped 9 bases, with 18 bases sitting between them. Germline V gives CDR1 GTSNPN, CDR2 SVGIG (reference sequence). The CDR3 DNA sequence: TGTGCCTGGAGTGTCTTGGGAACAGTGGAAGGGCCCCAGCATTTT. This encodes CAWSVLGTVEGPQHF.

V is TRBV5-1 and J is TRBJ1-5; the D is unclear. The V and J ends lost 0 bases and 6 bases respectively, with 7 bases between them. Per germline, CDR1 SGHRS and CDR2 YFSETQ. This CDR3 region has 13 residues. In DNA form, the CDR3 reads TGCGCCAGCAGCTTGGCGCGGGGTCAGCCCCAGCATTTT. Translating it yields CASSLARGQPQHF.

The rearrangement links TRBV6-5 to TRBJ1-2; weak D call: TRBD1 (5 bases). Germline loops: CDR1 MNHEY, CDR2 SVGAGI. The CDR3 loop spans 13 amino acids. The ends were cut back, 2 bases at V and 4 bases at J, with 8 bases in the middle. The CDR3 is CASSYGAGYGYTF. Here the CDR3 DNA reads TGTGCCAGCAGTTACGGGGCGGGCTATGGCTACACCTTC.

The chain uses TRBV4-2 and TRBJ2-2; TRBD1 is a possible D gene (5 bases). Trimming took off 0 bases at V and 4 bases at J, with 9 bases between the two ends. CDR1 and CDR2 (germline): LGHNA, YNFKEQ. The CDR3 sequence is 15 residues long. CDR3 sequence: CASSQDRQGTGELFF. CDR3 DNA sequence: TGTGCCAGCAGCCAAGATCGGCAGGGCACCGGGGAGCTGTTTTTT.

The chain recombines TRBV11-2 with TRBJ2-1; 8 bases are a match to TRBD2. The V and J ends lost 1 base and 9 bases, in that order; junction bases with no gene match: 5. The CDR3 runs to 14 residues. Germline assignment: CDR1 SGHAT and CDR2 FQNNGV. The CDR3 here is CASSLGGLGIEQFF. CDR3 DNA: TGTGCCAGCAGCTTAGGGGGACTAGGGATTGAGCAGTTCTTC. Based on the CDR3 plus reference TRBV11-2 and TRBJ2-1, the full variable domain is EAGVAQSPRYKIIEKRQSVAFWCNPISGHATLYWYQQILGQGPKLLIQFQNNGVVDDSQLPKDRFSAERLKGVDSTLKIQPAKLEDSAVYLCASSLGGLGIEQFFGPGTRLTVL.

A note on this clone: A much larger clone sits a single nucleotide away, making a read error possible. The chain employs TRBV7-3 and TRBJ2-2, with D possibly matching TRBD1 (6 bases). The CDR3 covers 14 residues. V was pared by 0 bases and J by 4 bases, with 6 bases between. From germline, CDR1 is SGHTA and CDR2 FQGTGA. CDR3: CASSLTGGTGELFF. CDR3 sequence (DNA): TGTGCCAGCAGCTTAACAGGGGGCACCGGGGAGCTGTTTTTT.

This sequence joins TRBV5-1 and TRBJ2-1, with D perhaps matching TRBD1 (5 bases). CDR1 SGHRS and CDR2 YFSETQ come from the germline V gene. V lost 0 bases and J lost 13, with 17 bases in between. The CDR3 runs 14 residues. CDR3 nucleotides: TGCGCCAGCAGCTTGGGGACATCTGTGTTGAATCAGTTCTTC. Its translation: CASSLGTSVLNQFF.

The chain is built from TRBV7-2 and TRBJ2-3; 7 positions match TRBD2. CDR3 length: 13 amino acids. J gave up 6 bases and V 2 bases, and 2 bases lay outside the gene matches. CDR1 and CDR2 from the germline V gene are SGHTA and FQGNSA. The CDR3 loop reads CASSLRRGDTQYF. CDR3 nucleotide sequence: TGTGCCAGCAGCTTAAGGCGGGGGGATACGCAGTATTTT.

A few counts support this clone. The chain recombines TRBV6-1 with TRBJ2-5, with a tentative D call TRBD2 (5 bases). The V end lost 7 bases, the J end lost 4 bases, and 13 bases lay between the germline ends. CDR3 length: 13 residues. CDR1 and CDR2 (germline): MNHNS, SASEGT. The CDR3 loop reads CASTLREGETQYF. Here the CDR3 DNA reads TGTGCCAGCACTCTGAGAGAGGGAGAGACCCAGTACTTC.